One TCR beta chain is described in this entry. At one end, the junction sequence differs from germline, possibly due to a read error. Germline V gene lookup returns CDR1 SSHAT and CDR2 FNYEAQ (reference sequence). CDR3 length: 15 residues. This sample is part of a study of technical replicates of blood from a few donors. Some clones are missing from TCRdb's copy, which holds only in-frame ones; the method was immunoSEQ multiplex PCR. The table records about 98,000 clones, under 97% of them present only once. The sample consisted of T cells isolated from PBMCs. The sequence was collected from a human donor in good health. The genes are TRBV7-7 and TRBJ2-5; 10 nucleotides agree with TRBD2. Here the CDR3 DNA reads TGTGCTAGCAGCTTGGCTAGCGGGGGCCAAGAGACCCAGTACTTC. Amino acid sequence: CASSLASGGQETQYF.